What follows is one T cell receptor beta chain and its context. Trimming took off 5 bases at V and 2 bases at J, with 14 bases between the two ends. The CDR3 totals 15 residues. CDR1 and CDR2 (germline): SEHNR, FQNEAQ (reference sequence). The protocol was immunoSEQ multiplex PCR, while the TCRdb copy is restricted to in-frame clones and leaves out a portion. The sample lists tens of thousands of clones, roughly 92% occurring once. This sample is part of a study of cytomegalovirus exposure and HLA in healthy donors. This rearrangement joins TRBV7-9 to TRBJ2-3; TRBD2 might be the D (6 bases). This TCR came from a man aged 18 to 29 in good health and CMV-seronegative. The sample was PBMCs. In DNA form, the CDR3 reads TGTGCCAGCAGCCCTCGGGCGGGATCCACAGATACGCAGTATTTT. Protein: CASSPRAGSTDTQYF.